The clone carrying this T cell receptor (beta chain) appeared many times. This sample is drawn from a study of spatial heterogeneity in lung cancer. Study-level information: The donor group consisted of roughly 76 patients who had untreated, early-stage non-small cell lung cancer. Any follow-up PBMC samples that were available went on to be sequenced, and the median time to follow-up was about two years after resection. Sequencing consistently turned up more beta-chain sequences than alpha-chain sequences. Unique TCR and UMI combinations averaged more than ten appearances each in raw reads.

Each CDR3 protein is one row after TCRdb ran MiXCR on the 5' RACE reads. The data hold tens of thousands of distinct CDR3 sequences, with 5.4% observed a single time. Time point noted: blood at routine non-recurrence follow-up after resection. This receptor was taken from a female donor with early-stage non-small cell lung cancer. This specimen consisted of PBMCs, obtained at follow-up.

CDR3: CASSSLGAVYGYTF. The DNA for the CDR3 is TGTGCCAGCAGCAGCCTGGGGGCCGTCTATGGCTACACCTTC. J is TRBJ1-2 and V is TRBV7-2; perhaps TRBD1 as D (6 bases). The CDR3 totals 14 residues. Germline V gene data show CDR1 as SGHTA and CDR2 as FQGNSA. Trimming pared 5 bases from V and 4 bases from J, leaving 14 bases between.